This TCR beta chain originates from a study of cytomegalovirus exposure and HLA in healthy donors. About the research overall: Among the 350 to 500 donors who were genotyped, approximately 76% fell in the genetic ancestry cluster that is associated with self-reported Caucasian donors. Study results and limitations: Presence/absence analyses supposed approximately even sequencing depth among donors. A missense variant in DCLRE1C was later tied to TCR beta V- and J-gene trimming.

CDR1 is GTSNPN, CDR2 SVGIG, per germline (reference sequence). The CDR3 length is 13 residues. V dropped 4 bases and J dropped 1 base, with 7 bases sitting between them. The PCR ran on 60 Vbeta and 13 Jbeta primers. Libraries were prepared by immunoSEQ multiplex PCR; TCRdb keeps only in-frame clonotypes and omits some of them. The table shows 70,000 to 85,000 clones, with 63% occurring only once. A note on this clone: What it binds is not known.

When sampled, the donors appeared nominally healthy, though they likely had unrecorded immune exposures. The TCR originated in a man aged 25 to 45 in good health and CMV-seropositive. The sample was PBMCs. The rearrangement uses TRBV30 and TRBJ2-2; D is uncertain. CDR3 in amino acids: CAWKPVNTGELFF. The CDR3 DNA reads TGTGCCTGGAAACCGGTGAACACCGGGGAGCTGTTTTTT.